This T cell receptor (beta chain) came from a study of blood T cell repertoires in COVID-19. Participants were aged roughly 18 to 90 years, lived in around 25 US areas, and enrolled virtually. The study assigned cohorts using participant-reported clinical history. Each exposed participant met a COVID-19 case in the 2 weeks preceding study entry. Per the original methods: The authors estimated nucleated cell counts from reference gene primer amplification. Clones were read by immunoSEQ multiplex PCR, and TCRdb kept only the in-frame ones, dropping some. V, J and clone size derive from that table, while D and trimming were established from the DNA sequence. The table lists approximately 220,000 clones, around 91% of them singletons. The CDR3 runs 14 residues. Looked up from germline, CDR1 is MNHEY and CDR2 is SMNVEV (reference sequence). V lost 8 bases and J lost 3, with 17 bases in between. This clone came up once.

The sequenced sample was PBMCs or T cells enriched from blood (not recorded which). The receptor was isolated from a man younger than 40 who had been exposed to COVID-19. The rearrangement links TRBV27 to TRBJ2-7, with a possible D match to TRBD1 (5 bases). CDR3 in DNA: TGTGCCAGCTCGAGAGCAGGGTGGGTCTACGAGCAGTACTTC. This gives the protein CASSRAGWVYEQYF.